This T cell receptor beta chain was found in a study of somatic mutations in cytotoxic T cells in rheumatoid arthritis. This CDR3 has 14 residues. Germline CDR1 SGDLS, CDR2 YYNGEE. Trimming took 3 bases from V and 11 from J, leaving 15 bases between them. Profiled with immunoSEQ multiplex PCR; TCRdb holds only in-frame clones, not every one. This sample has roughly 13,000 clones, with less than 80% found just once. This chain joins TRBV9 and TRBJ1-6; D is undetermined. The receptor comes from an adult with rheumatoid arthritis. Sequenced sample: CD8+ T cells sorted from blood. The DNA of the CDR3 is TGTGCCAGCAGCGCCGGCGGGCTCTCGGCACCCCTCCACTTT. Residues: CASSAGGLSAPLHF.